This T cell receptor (beta chain) was retrieved from a study of CD8 T cells in Susac syndrome (dated by TCRdb to the late 2010s). Broadly, across the study: Among the Susac syndrome patients who were sequenced, clinically active disease was present in more than 5 and clinical remission was observed in roughly eight. Whether CD8+ T cell activation and differentiation in Susac syndrome was antigen driven was tested using repertoire sequencing. At the time of blood withdrawal, Susac syndrome patients were either therapy-naive, taking corticosteroids (with some also receiving IVIg), or on IVIg alone. Study-level results and caveats: The number of individuals in the TCR sequencing and HLA analysis was recognized as being relatively small. No clonal expansion was detected in the CD4+ T cell repertoire of Susac syndrome patients.

The germline V gene supplies CDR1 SGHVS and CDR2 FQNEAQ. The V and J ends are trimmed by 5 bases and 9 bases, leaving 11 bases between them. The CDR3 contains 12 residues, cysteine and phenylalanine counted. This entry keeps only the CDR3 DNA: 36 bases, framed from base 1. RNA was extracted using the RNeasy kit, and roughly 0.5 to 1 microgram was reverse transcribed with random hexamers. The immunoSEQ multiplex PCR assay, which covers 54 Vbeta and 13 Jbeta segments, was used to amplify TCR beta CDR3 regions. To correct PCR amplification bias, a synthetic template baseline was used for both primer optimization and computational correction. Under the source paper's analysis protocol: Only productive sequences were kept, with reads annotated to V, D and J genes according to IMGT and analyzed in immunoSEQ Analyzer. Clonality was computed as one minus Shannon entropy normalized by log2 of the number of productive unique sequences. For each patient and control, public and private clones were evaluated within the 100 most prevalent clones. Clones were defined as Susac-specific when absent from the healthy and MS cohorts, from approximately 1,100 published viral clones and from other ImmuneACCESS disease sequences. TCRdb handled the public reads itself, with Q25 trimming in fastp and clone calling in MiXCR, and kept productive beta chains. For every CDR3 protein sequence, its rows merge into one entry that carries the most common genes and DNA. The V and J calls shown here were made by TCRdb, not taken from the authors' results. The sample table contains approximately 190,000 distinct CDR3 sequences; only one count was recorded for approximately 94% of them. The ten largest account for approximately 0.1% of the sample.

High-throughput TCR beta sequencing profiled peripheral blood CD8+ and CD4+ T cells from healthy donors, Susac syndrome patients and multiple sclerosis patients. The Susac syndrome patients fulfilled recently defined diagnostic criteria for definite or probable disease. Bulk CD8+ and CD4+ T cells were purified magnetically by negative isolation, whereas CD8+ TEMRA cells were enriched by FACS. Blood was collected in EDTA tubes and processed within 24 hours, with PBMCs isolated through density gradient centrifugation. PBMCs intended for TCR sequencing were cryopreserved in liquid nitrogen and thawed later in a water bath at 37 degrees C. The sorted or isolated CD4+, CD8+ and CD8+ TEMRA cells reached a purity of at least 90%. Turning to this clonotype: The antigen this receptor binds is unknown. The sample holds no much larger clone one base away, and base qualities are not on file.

Here the chain combines TRBV7-8 and TRBJ2-1; the D gene assignment is ambiguous. This clonotype originated in a human donor with Susac syndrome. The specimen was CD4+ T cells from PBMCs. At the DNA level, the sequence is TGTGCCAGCAGCCTCGACTTTAGTGAGCAGTTCTTC. Its coded protein is CASSLDFSEQFF. The variable domain in full, with residues beyond the CDR3 obtained from the reference TRBV7-8 and TRBJ2-1 genes, is GAGVSQSPRYKVAKRGQDVALRCDPISGHVSLFWYQQALGQGPEFLTYFQNEAQLDKSGLPSDRFFAERPEGSVSTLKIQRTQQEDSAVYLCASSLDFSEQFFGPGTRLTVL.